Here is one T cell receptor beta chain with its context. The antigen is not known. Clones were read by immunoSEQ multiplex PCR, and TCRdb kept only the in-frame ones, dropping some. The sample records roughly 140,000 clones, roughly 91% being singletons. The record originates from a study of cytomegalovirus exposure and HLA in healthy donors. Study observations and caveats: The study labeled 170 or so TCR beta chains cytomegalovirus-associated.

Germline CDR1 reads MNHEY; CDR2 reads SVGAGI. The CDR3 covers 14 residues. J gave up 0 bases and V 8 bases, and 5 bases lay outside the gene matches. The sample was PBMCs. This clonotype was sampled from a woman aged 18-30 years in good health and CMV-seropositive. This sequence joins TRBV6-5 and TRBJ2-7, with 9 bases aligning to TRBD1. The CDR3 bases are TGTGCCAGCTATCCGGGACAGGGCTCCTACGAGCAGTACTTC. Its translation: CASYPGQGSYEQYF.